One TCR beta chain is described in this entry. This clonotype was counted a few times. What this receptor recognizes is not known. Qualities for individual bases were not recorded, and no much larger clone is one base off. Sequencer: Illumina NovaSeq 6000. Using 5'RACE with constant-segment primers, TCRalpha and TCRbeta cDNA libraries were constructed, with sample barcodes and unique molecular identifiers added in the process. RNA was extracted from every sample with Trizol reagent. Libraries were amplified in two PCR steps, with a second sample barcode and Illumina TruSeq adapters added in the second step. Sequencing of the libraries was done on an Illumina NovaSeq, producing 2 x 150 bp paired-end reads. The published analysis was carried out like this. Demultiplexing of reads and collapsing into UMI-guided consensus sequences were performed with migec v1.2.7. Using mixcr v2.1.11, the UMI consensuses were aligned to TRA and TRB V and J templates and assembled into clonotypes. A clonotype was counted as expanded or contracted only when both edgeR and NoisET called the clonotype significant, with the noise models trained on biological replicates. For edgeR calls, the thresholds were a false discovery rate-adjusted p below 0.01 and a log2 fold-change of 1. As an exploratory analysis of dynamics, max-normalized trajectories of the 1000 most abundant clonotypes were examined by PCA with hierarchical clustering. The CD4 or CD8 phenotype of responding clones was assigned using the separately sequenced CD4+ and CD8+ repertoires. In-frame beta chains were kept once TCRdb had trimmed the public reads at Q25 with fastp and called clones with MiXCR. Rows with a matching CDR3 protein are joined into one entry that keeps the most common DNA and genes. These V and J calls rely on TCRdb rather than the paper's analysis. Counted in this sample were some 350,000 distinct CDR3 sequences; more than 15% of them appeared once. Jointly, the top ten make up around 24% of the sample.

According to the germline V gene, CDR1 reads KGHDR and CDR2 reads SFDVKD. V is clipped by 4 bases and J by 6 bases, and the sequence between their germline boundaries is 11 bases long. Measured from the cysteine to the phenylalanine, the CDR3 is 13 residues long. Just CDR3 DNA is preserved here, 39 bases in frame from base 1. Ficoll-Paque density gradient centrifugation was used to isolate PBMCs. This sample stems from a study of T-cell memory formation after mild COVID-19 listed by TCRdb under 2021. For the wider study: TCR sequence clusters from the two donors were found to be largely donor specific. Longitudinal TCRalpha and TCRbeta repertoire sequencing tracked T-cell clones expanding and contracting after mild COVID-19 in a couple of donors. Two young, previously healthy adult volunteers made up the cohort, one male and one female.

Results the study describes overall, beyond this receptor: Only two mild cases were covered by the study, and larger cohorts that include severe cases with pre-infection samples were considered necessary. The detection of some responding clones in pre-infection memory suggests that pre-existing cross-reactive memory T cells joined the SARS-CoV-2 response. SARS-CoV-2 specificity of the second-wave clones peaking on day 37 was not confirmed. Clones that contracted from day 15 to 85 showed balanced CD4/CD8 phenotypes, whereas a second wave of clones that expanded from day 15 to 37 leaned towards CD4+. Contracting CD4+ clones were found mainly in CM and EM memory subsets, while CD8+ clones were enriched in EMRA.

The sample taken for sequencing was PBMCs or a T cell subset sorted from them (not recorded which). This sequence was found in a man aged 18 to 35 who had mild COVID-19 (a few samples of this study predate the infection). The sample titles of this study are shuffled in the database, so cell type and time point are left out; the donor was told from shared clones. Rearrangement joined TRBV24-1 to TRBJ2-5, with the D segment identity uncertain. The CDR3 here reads CATSDSTTKTQYF. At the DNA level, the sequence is TGTGCCACCAGTGACTCCACAACTAAGACCCAGTACTTC.